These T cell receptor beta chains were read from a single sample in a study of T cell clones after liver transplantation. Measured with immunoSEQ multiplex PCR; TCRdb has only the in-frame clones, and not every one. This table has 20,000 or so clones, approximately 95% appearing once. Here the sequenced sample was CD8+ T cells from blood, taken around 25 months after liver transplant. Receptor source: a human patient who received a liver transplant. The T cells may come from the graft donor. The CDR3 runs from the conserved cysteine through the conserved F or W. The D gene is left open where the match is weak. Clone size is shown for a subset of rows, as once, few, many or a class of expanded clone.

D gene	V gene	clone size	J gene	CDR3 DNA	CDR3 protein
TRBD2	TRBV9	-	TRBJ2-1	TGTGCCAGCAGCGTAGTAGCGGGAGGGCCCACCCCCTACAATGAGCAGTTCTTC	CASSVVAGGPTPYNEQFF
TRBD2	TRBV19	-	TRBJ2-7	TGTGCCAGTAGACTAGCGGGGAGCTCCTACGAGCAGTACTTC	CASRLAGSSYEQYF
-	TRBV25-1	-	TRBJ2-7	TGTGCCAGCAGTGATGGGAGGTACTCCTACGAGCAGTACTTC	CASSDGRYSYEQYF
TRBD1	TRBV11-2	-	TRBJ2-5	TGTGCCAGCAGCGCCGGGACAGGGGGTCCGGAGTACTTC	CASSAGTGGPEYF
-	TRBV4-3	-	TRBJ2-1	TGCGCCAGCAGCCAAGATGGATTCCGGGGGCCCTACAATGAGCAGTTCTTC	CASSQDGFRGPYNEQFF
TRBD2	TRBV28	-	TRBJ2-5	TGTGCCAGCAGTGATTTCGGGTCTAGCGGACAAGAGACCCAGTACTTC	CASSDFGSSGQETQYF
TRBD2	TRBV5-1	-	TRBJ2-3	TGCGCCAGCAGCTTCGGGGGGGCAAGCACAGATACGCAGTATTTT	CASSFGGASTDTQYF
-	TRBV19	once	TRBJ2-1	TGTGCCAGTAGTATTCATCCTGCGTCACAAAATGAGCAGTTCTTC	CASSIHPASQNEQFF
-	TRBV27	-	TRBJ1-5	TGTGCCAGCACCTCGGACAGACATGTAGGGCCCCAGCATTTT	CASTSDRHVGPQHF
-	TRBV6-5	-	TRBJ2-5	TGTGCCAGCAGTTACTCACTGGGACGGGTACAAGAGACCCAGTACTTC	CASSYSLGRVQETQYF
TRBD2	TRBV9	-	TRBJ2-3	TGTGCCAGCAGCGGTAGCGGGAGGGCCATAGATACGCAGTATTTT	CASSGSGRAIDTQYF
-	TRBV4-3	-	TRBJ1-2	TGCGCCAGCAGCGAAGCCGGGGGGCTGTATGGCTACACCTTC	CASSEAGGLYGYTF
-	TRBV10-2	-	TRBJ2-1	TGCGCCAGCAGGGACAGCAATGAGCAGTTCTTC	CASRDSNEQFF
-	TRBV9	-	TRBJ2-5	TGTGCCAGCAGCGTAGGGGAGGACAGGTTTAACCAAGAGACCCAGTACTTC	CASSVGEDRFNQETQYF
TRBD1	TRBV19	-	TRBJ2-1	TGTGCCAGTAGTCCCGGGACAGGTAGCTCCTACAATGAGCAGTTCTTC	CASSPGTGSSYNEQFF
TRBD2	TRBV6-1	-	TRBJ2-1	TGTGCCAGCAGTGAATTTAAAGCGGGAGCTATAAGCTCCTACAATGAGCAGTTCTTC	CASSEFKAGAISSYNEQFF
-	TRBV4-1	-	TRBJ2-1	TGCGCCAGCAGCCAAGAGGGGGGCTCCTACAATGAGCAGTTCTTC	CASSQEGGSYNEQFF
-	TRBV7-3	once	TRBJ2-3	TGTGCCAGCAGCTTAGTGGGTGGCACAGATACGCAGTATTTT	CASSLVGGTDTQYF
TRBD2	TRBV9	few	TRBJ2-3	TGTGCCAGCAGCGGTAGCGGGAGGGGGGCAGATACGCAGTATTTT	CASSGSGRGADTQYF
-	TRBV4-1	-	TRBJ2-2	TGCGCCAGCAGCCTCCCCCGTGAGCGGGTTGCGAACACCGGGGAGCTGTTTTTT	CASSLPRERVANTGELFF
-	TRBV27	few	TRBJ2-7	TGTGCCAGCAGTTTAATCGGGCAGTCCTACGAGCAGTACTTC	CASSLIGQSYEQYF
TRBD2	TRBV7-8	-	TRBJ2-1	TGTGCCAGCAGCCCGTTAGCGGGAGGCTACAATGAGCAGTTCTTC	CASSPLAGGYNEQFF
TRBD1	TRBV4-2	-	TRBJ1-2	TGTGCCAGCAGCCAAGAACAGGGGGCAGAGCTTGGTAACTATGGCTACACCTTC	CASSQEQGAELGNYGYTF
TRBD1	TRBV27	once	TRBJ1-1	TGTGCCAGCAGTTGGACGACAGGGTCTGAAGCTTTCTTT	CASSWTTGSEAFF
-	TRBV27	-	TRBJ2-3	TGTGCCAGCAGTCCAAGGTCAGCGCCCCAGCCCACAGATACGCAGTATTTT	CASSPRSAPQPTDTQYF
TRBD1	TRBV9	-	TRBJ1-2	TGTGCCAGCAGCGTAGTGTCAGGGGGCTATGGCTACACCTTC	CASSVVSGGYGYTF
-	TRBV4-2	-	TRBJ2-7	TGTGCCAGCAGCCCATATGCCTCAGGTACCTACGAGCAGTACTTC	CASSPYASGTYEQYF
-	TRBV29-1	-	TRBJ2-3	TGCAGCGTTCAAATCACAGATACGCAGTATTTT	CSVQITDTQYF
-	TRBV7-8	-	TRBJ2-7	TGTGCCAGCAGCTTATACACGTACGAGCAGTACTTC	CASSLYTYEQYF
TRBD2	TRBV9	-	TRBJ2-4	TGTGCCAGCAGTGATATAGCGGGAGCCATTCAGTACTTC	CASSDIAGAIQYF
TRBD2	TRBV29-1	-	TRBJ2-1	TGCAGCGTTGAAGATCAGACTAGCGGGAGCTATGAGCAGTTCTTC	CSVEDQTSGSYEQFF
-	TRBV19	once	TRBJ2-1	TGTGCCAGTAGTCCCCCATTAGAACAGACAGGGGGTTTACTAGCGGGGAACAATGAGCAGTTCTTC	CASSPPLEQTGGLLAGNNEQFF
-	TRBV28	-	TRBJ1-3	TGTGCCAGCAGTTTAGGGGTCGGAGGGGGAACCATATATTTT	CASSLGVGGGTIYF
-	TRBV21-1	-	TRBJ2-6	TGTGCCAGCCAGAACAGGGCTACCTTTTCTGGGGCCAACGTCCTGACTTTC	CASQNRATFSGANVLTF
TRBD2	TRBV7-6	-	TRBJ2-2	TGTGCCAGCAGCTCACAACTAGCGGGAGACACCGGGGAGCTGTTTTTT	CASSSQLAGDTGELFF
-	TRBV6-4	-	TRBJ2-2	TGTGCCAGCAGTGACGGGGTCACCGGGGAGCTGTTTTTT	CASSDGVTGELFF
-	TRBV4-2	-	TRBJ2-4	TGTGCCAGCACTCGGACGGATGACAAAAACATTCAGTACTTC	CASTRTDDKNIQYF
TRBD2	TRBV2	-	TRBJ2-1	TGTGCCAGCAGTGAAGCCTCAGCGGGAGATTACAATGAGCAGTTCTTC	CASSEASAGDYNEQFF
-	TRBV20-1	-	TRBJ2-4	TGCAGTGCTAGAGATCAGGGACTTCAGTACTTC	CSARDQGLQYF
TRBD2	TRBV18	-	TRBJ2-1	TGTGCCAGCTCACCTAGGACTAGTCAGGACAATGAGCAGTTCTTC	CASSPRTSQDNEQFF
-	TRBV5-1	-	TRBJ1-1	TGCGCCAGCAGCCTGGCCACGGACTTCACTGAAGCTTTCTTT	CASSLATDFTEAFF
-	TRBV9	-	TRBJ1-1	TGTGCCAGCAGCGTTAGCGGGCTGGGGACTGAAGCTTTCTTT	CASSVSGLGTEAFF
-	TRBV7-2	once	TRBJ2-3	TGTGCCAGCAGCGAGGGGGGCGGGGTGGTCACAGATACGCAGTATTTT	CASSEGGGVVTDTQYF
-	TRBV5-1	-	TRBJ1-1	TGCGCCAGCAGCTCCCGGACCCGGTTGAGCGCTGAAGCTTTCTTT	CASSSRTRLSAEAFF
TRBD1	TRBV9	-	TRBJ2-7	TGTGCCAGCAGCCCACAGGGGTCCTACGAGCAGTACTTC	CASSPQGSYEQYF
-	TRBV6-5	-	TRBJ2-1	TGTGCCAGCAGCCAGGGAACCTACAATGAGCAGTTCTTC	CASSQGTYNEQFF
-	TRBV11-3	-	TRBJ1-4	TGTGCCAGCAGCTTGGGGAACGAGGGTGAAAAACTGTTTTTT	CASSLGNEGEKLFF
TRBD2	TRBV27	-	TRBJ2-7	TGTGCCAGCAGTCCGGGACTAGCGGCCTACGAGCAGTACTTC	CASSPGLAAYEQYF
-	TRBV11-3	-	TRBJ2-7	TGTGCCAGCAGCCCGCGGGCAGGGTATGTATACGAGCAGTACTTC	CASSPRAGYVYEQYF
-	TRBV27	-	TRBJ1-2	TGTGCCAGCAGTTGGGGCGGCAACTATGGCTACACCTTC	CASSWGGNYGYTF
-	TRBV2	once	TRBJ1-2	TGTGCCAGCAGTGAAGCAGTCGCAGGGGTATCCTATGGCTACACCTTC	CASSEAVAGVSYGYTF
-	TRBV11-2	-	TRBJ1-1	TGTGCCAGCAGCTTGGAAATTACCCGCGCGGCTTTCTTT	CASSLEITRAAFF
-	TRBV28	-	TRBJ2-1	TGTGCCAGCAGCCGGGGAGTGGGTATCTACAATGAGCAGTTCTTC	CASSRGVGIYNEQFF
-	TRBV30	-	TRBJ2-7	TGTGCCTGGAAACAGGGACTTGAGCAGTACTTC	CAWKQGLEQYF
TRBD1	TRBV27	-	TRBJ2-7	TGTGCCAGCAGTCCCCCTTCCCGGACAGGGACCCCCTACGAGCAGTACTTC	CASSPPSRTGTPYEQYF